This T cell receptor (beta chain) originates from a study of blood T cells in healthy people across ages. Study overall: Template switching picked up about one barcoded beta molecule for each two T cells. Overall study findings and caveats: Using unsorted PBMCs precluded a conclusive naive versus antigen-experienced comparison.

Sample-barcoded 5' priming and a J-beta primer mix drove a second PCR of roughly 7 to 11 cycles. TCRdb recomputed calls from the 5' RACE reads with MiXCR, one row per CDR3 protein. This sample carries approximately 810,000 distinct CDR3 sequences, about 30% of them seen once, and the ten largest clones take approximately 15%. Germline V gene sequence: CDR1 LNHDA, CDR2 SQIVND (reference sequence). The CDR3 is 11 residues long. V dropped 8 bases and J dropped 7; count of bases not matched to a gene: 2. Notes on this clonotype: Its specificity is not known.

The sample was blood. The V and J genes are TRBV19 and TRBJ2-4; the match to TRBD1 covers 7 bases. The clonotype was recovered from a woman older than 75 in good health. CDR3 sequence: CASGTVNIQYF. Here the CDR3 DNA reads TGTGCCAGTGGGACAGTGAACATTCAGTACTTC.